Listed here are 2 T cell receptor beta chains from one sample, sequenced in a study of PD-L1 blockade in urothelial cancer. Some clones are missing from TCRdb's copy, which holds only in-frame ones; the method was immunoSEQ multiplex PCR. The sample consists of tens of thousands of clones, around 88% of them appearing once. The specimen was PBMCs, collected around atezolizumab (anti-PD-L1) treatment. All receptors come from a man in his fifties or sixties with urothelial cancer.

The chain couples TRBV27 to TRBJ2-2, with TRBD2 matching 11 bases. Per the germline V gene, CDR1 is MNHEY and CDR2 is SMNVEV (reference sequence). Unmatched junction bases numbered 12, after V lost 4 bases and J lost 2 bases. The CDR3 has 19 residues. The CDR3 is CASSSILAGDWFNTGELFF. The CDR3 DNA sequence: TGTGCCAGCAGTTCTATACTAGCGGGAGATTGGTTTAACACCGGGGAGCTGTTTTTT.

The chain employs TRBV7-2 and TRBJ2-7; 14 bases are a match to TRBD2. V lost 4 bases, J lost 4 bases, and 6 bases stayed unmatched. The CDR3 loop spans 16 amino acids. Germline V gene sequence: CDR1 SGHTA, CDR2 FQGNSA. CDR3 amino acids: CASSSGLAGVGYEQYF. The CDR3 region has the DNA TGTGCCAGCAGCTCGGGACTAGCGGGAGTCGGGTACGAGCAGTACTTC.